These T cell receptor beta chains were read from a single sample in a study of PD-L1 blockade in urothelial cancer. The table came from immunoSEQ multiplex PCR; TCRdb's copy has only in-frame clones and leaves some out. The sample shows approximately 88,000 clones, roughly 84% of them seen only once. The specimen was PBMCs, collected around atezolizumab (anti-PD-L1) treatment. The receptor set was obtained from a man between 60 and 70 years old with urothelial cancer. Both conserved end residues are part of each CDR3. D genes are given only for firm matches. Rows may omit the clone size; those that give it use once, few, many or a size class.

>TRBJ1-1|.|.|TRBV18
CASSPENTNTEAFF
TGTGCCAGCTCACCGGAGAATACGAACACTGAAGCTTTCTTT
>TRBJ2-1|.|.|TRBV25-1
CASSEGGSSYNEQFF
TGTGCCAGCAGTGAAGGAGGGTCGAGTTACAATGAGCAGTTCTTC
>TRBJ2-1|few|TRBD1|TRBV5-1
CASSLAGTGYNEQFF
TGCGCCAGCAGCTTGGCCGGGACAGGTTACAATGAGCAGTTCTTC
>TRBJ2-7|.|TRBD2|TRBV11-2
CASSRTSVPPAYEQYF
TGTGCCAGCAGCCGTACTAGCGTCCCGCCGGCCTACGAGCAGTACTTC
>TRBJ2-7|.|.|TRBV5-6
CASSLRTARSSYEQYF
TGTGCCAGCAGCTTACGTACGGCTCGGAGCTCCTACGAGCAGTACTTC
>TRBJ2-3|once|TRBD1|TRBV11-3
CASSDGTASTDTQYF
TGTGCCAGCAGCGACGGGACAGCTAGCACAGATACGCAGTATTTT
>TRBJ2-7|.|TRBD2|TRBV6-5
CASSSTGGAYEQYF
TGTGCCAGCAGTTCAACCGGGGGGGCCTACGAGCAGTACTTC
>TRBJ2-7|.|TRBD1|TRBV7-8
CASSYGTGSSYEQYF
TGTGCCAGCAGCTATGGGACAGGGAGCTCCTACGAGCAGTACTTC
>TRBJ1-3|.|.|TRBV28
CASSYGSSGNTIYF
TGTGCCAGCAGTTACGGGTCCTCTGGAAACACCATATATTTT
>TRBJ2-7|.|.|TRBV18
CASSPNNPGHWGEQYF
TGTGCCAGCTCTCCCAACAACCCGGGACACTGGGGTGAGCAGTACTTC
>TRBJ1-4|.|TRBD1|TRBV28
CASRDRVGLFF
TGTGCCAGCAGAGACAGGGTGGGTCTGTTTTTT
>TRBJ2-1|.|TRBD2|TRBV18
CASSLSSGGAYNEQFF
TGTGCCAGCTCACTATCTAGCGGGGGGGCCTACAATGAGCAGTTCTTC
>TRBJ1-5|once|.|TRBV7-9
CASSLAGSVGQPQHF
TGTGCCAGCAGCTTGGCGGGTTCCGTGGGTCAGCCCCAGCATTTT
>TRBJ1-1|.|.|TRBV5-1
CASSLEAQTGWGMNTEAFF
TGCGCCAGCAGCTTGGAGGCACAAACAGGGTGGGGGATGAACACTGAAGCTTTCTTT
>TRBJ2-7|once|TRBD2|TRBV11-1
CASSGGLAGGPPYEQYF
TGTGCCAGCAGCGGTGGACTAGCGGGGGGTCCCCCCTACGAGCAGTACTTC
>TRBJ2-6|.|TRBD2|TRBV5-1
CASSLQSGVAGLSGANVLTF
TGCGCCAGCAGCTTGCAATCGGGGGTAGCGGGACTGTCTGGGGCCAACGTCCTGACTTTC
>TRBJ1-5|.|TRBD1|TRBV6-5
CASSYQGGQPQHF
TGTGCCAGCAGTTACCAGGGGGGACAGCCCCAGCATTTT
>TRBJ2-7|.|TRBD1|TRBV10-3
CAISESTGDEQYF
TGTGCCATCAGTGAGTCGACAGGGGACGAGCAGTACTTC